This T cell receptor (beta chain) was recorded in a study of blood T cell repertoires in COVID-19. Study context: Acute and convalescent COVID-19 samples came from the United States, Italy and Spain.

Exposed enrollees had met someone with a PCR-confirmed or clinician-diagnosed COVID-19 case at some point within the 2 weeks before study entry. In the original analysis: How many nucleated cells were present was estimated from reference gene primer amplification. Sequencing used immunoSEQ multiplex PCR; TCRdb keeps in-frame clones, though not all of them. D and trimming were read from the DNA, whereas the V and J calls and clone size are those reported in that table. The sample lists fewer than 250,000 clones, around 83% occurring once. Germline assignment: CDR1 SGHVS and CDR2 FNYEAQ. The germline V and J ends were trimmed by 5 bases and 6 bases, with 17 bases remaining between them. The CDR3 has 15 amino acids.

The chain combines TRBV7-6 with TRBJ2-1; possibly TRBD2 for D (7 bases). This receptor was identified in a young woman who had been exposed to COVID-19. The source material was PBMCs or T cells enriched from blood (not recorded which). CDR3 residues: CASSGGGAIINEQFF. The CDR3 coding sequence is TGTGCCAGCAGCGGAGGGGGGGCGATAATCAATGAGCAGTTCTTC.